Listed below are T cell receptor beta chains from one sample, sequenced in a study of blood T cell repertoires in COVID-19. The assay was immunoSEQ multiplex PCR, and TCRdb's table has in-frame clones only and misses some. This sample has approximately 230,000 clones, with around 89% found just once. The sequenced sample was PBMCs or T cells enriched from blood (not recorded which). The receptors were gathered from a woman aged 30 to 39 who had recovered from COVID-19. Both conserved end residues are part of each CDR3. The D gene is left open where the match is weak. Clone size appears in some rows only: once, few, many, or a class for an expanded clone.

v_gene	abundance	d_gene	j_gene	CDR3nt	CDR3aa
TRBV7-2	-	TRBD2	TRBJ2-1	TGTGCCAGCAGCTTAGCTAGCGGGATATACAGTGAGCAGTTCTTC	CASSLASGIYSEQFF
TRBV6-5	-	TRBD1	TRBJ1-3	TGTGCCAGCACTAGTCTTTGGACAGGGGGTAACACCATATATTTT	CASTSLWTGGNTIYF
TRBV5-5	-	TRBD1	TRBJ1-1	TGTGCCAGCAGCACCACCGGACAGGGTGGCACTGAAGCTTTCTTT	CASSTTGQGGTEAFF
TRBV18	-	-	TRBJ2-1	TGTGCCAGCTCACAATTTCGGAGCGCCTACAATGAGCAGTTCTTC	CASSQFRSAYNEQFF
TRBV28	-	-	TRBJ2-7	TGTGCCAGCAGTAACTCCCGAGGAGCGAGCTCCTACGAGCAGTACTTC	CASSNSRGASSYEQYF
TRBV7-2	-	TRBD2	TRBJ2-1	TGTGCCAGCAGCCCCCACTCCAGCGGGAGGGCAGAAAATGAGCAGTTCTTC	CASSPHSSGRAENEQFF
TRBV13	-	-	TRBJ2-2	TGTGCCAGCAGCCCTTGGACATCGAACACCGGGGAGCTGTTTTTT	CASSPWTSNTGELFF
TRBV18	-	-	TRBJ1-1	TGTGCCAGCTCACCACGGGCGGAGGGGAACACTGAAGCTTTCTTT	CASSPRAEGNTEAFF
TRBV6-5	-	-	TRBJ1-1	TGTGCCAGCATTGCCGGACAGTGGATTAACACTGAAGCTTTCTTT	CASIAGQWINTEAFF
TRBV7-2	-	TRBD2	TRBJ2-2	TGTGCCAGCAGCTTAGCGCCTAGCGGACATACGGCCGGGGAGCTGTTTTTT	CASSLAPSGHTAGELFF
TRBV4-3	-	TRBD2	TRBJ2-1	TGCGCCAGCAGCCTAAGCGGGAACCTCCGGGATGAGCAGTTCTTC	CASSLSGNLRDEQFF
TRBV5-5	-	-	TRBJ1-5	TGTGCCAGCAGCTTGGCCGGTGGCAATCAGCCCCAGCATTTT	CASSLAGGNQPQHF
TRBV7-3	-	TRBD2	TRBJ2-1	TGTGCCAGCAGCCCTCAAATAGCGGGAGCATACAATGAGCAGTTCTTC	CASSPQIAGAYNEQFF
TRBV7-9	-	TRBD1	TRBJ1-2	TGTGCCAGCAGCCCGCGGACAGGCCTCTATGGCTACACCTTC	CASSPRTGLYGYTF
TRBV6-6	-	TRBD2	TRBJ2-1	TGTGCCAGCAGCAGCGGGACTAGCGGCTACAATGAGCAGTTCTTC	CASSSGTSGYNEQFF
TRBV6-5	-	-	TRBJ1-1	TGTGCCAGCAGTTCCCCCGGGGGGCCCGCTGAAGCTTTCTTT	CASSSPGGPAEAFF
TRBV5-4	-	TRBD2	TRBJ2-3	TGTGCCAGCACGACCAAGCGGGAGCGAGGCACAGATACGCAGTATTTT	CASTTKRERGTDTQYF
TRBV4-1	-	TRBD1	TRBJ1-5	TGCGCCAGCAGCCAAGATAGACAGGGTATGGCGCCCCAGCATTTT	CASSQDRQGMAPQHF
TRBV18	-	-	TRBJ2-7	TGTGCCAGCTCACCACGCAAGGAGAGAACCTCGCACGCCTCCTACGAGCAGTACTTC	CASSPRKERTSHASYEQYF
TRBV9	-	TRBD1	TRBJ1-1	TGTGCCAGCAGCGTCGACCCGGACAGGGTCTCTGAAGCTTTCTTT	CASSVDPDRVSEAFF
TRBV5-6	-	TRBD1	TRBJ2-5	TGTGCCAGCAGCTTGGGCAGGGGGAAGACCCAGTACTTC	CASSLGRGKTQYF
TRBV6-6	-	-	TRBJ2-3	TGTGCCAGCAGTCAAAAGGGGGGGGATTGGGCGATTAGCACAGATACGCAGTATTTT	CASSQKGGDWAISTDTQYF
TRBV7-9	-	-	TRBJ2-5	TGTGCCAGCAGCCCCAACCCCACTAGCAGAGAGAGGGAGACCCAGTACTTC	CASSPNPTSRERETQYF
TRBV27	-	-	TRBJ2-2	TGTGCCAGCCAAGTTTATGAACAGGGGAACACCGGGGAGCTGTTTTTT	CASQVYEQGNTGELFF
TRBV12-5	-	TRBD2	TRBJ2-1	TGTGCTAGTGGTTTAGCGGGAGGCCACAATGAGCAGTTCTTC	CASGLAGGHNEQFF
TRBV11-2	-	-	TRBJ2-7	TGTGCCAGCACCCCCAGGGGGGCTGGCGAGCAGTACTTC	CASTPRGAGEQYF
TRBV4-3	-	-	TRBJ2-2	TGCGCCAGCAGCCAATCCCCGTCGGGGAACACCGGGGAGCTGTTTTTT	CASSQSPSGNTGELFF
TRBV28	few	TRBD1	TRBJ1-1	TGTGCCAGCTCCCCTTATGGACAGGGCAGAGGGAGCACTGAAGCTTTCTTT	CASSPYGQGRGSTEAFF
TRBV6-6	few	TRBD1	TRBJ1-3	TGTGCCAGCAGCCAGGACAGGGGAAACACCATATATTTT	CASSQDRGNTIYF
TRBV4-2	-	-	TRBJ1-5	TGTGCCAGCAGTGATGATGCGGGGGGCTTCCATCAGCCCCAGCATTTT	CASSDDAGGFHQPQHF